Listed below are T cell receptor beta chains from one sample, sequenced in a study of T cell repertoires in cytomegalovirus infection. TCRdb re-called the reads through MiXCR, storing one row per CDR3 protein. The sample contains about 530,000 distinct CDR3 sequences, 26% of which appear only once. Sequenced: PBMCs. The source is a human donor in good health (CMV status not recorded). Some clones in this sample may be carry-over from other donors' samples. CDR3s include the opening cysteine and the closing phenylalanine or tryptophan. The D gene is left open where the match is weak. Not every row has a clone size; where given, it reads once, few, many or a size class.

d_call j_call v_call clone_size cdr3_nt cdr3_aa
. TRBJ2-2 TRBV28 . TGTGCCAGCGGCCTGAGCGGGGAGCTGTTTTTT CASGLSGELFF
TRBD2 TRBJ2-2 TRBV20-1 few TGCAGTGCCCTGAGCGGGAGTGGCACCGGGGAGCTGTTTTTT CSALSGSGTGELFF
TRBD1 TRBJ2-5 TRBV28 . TGTGCCAGCACCCTCAGGGGGCTTATCGAGACCCAGTACTTC CASTLRGLIETQYF
TRBD1 TRBJ2-3 TRBV5-6 . TGTGCCAGCAGCTTTTATCATGTCAGGGGACAGACCATCTTT CASSFYHVRGQTIF
TRBD2 TRBJ2-1 TRBV6-2/TRBV6-3 . TGTGCCAGCAGAGGACTAGCGGGAGCTTTTGAGCAGTTCTTC CASRGLAGAFEQFF
TRBD2 TRBJ2-1 TRBV19 . TGTGCCAGTAGCAGCCTAGCGGCCAAAAACAATGAGCAGTTCTTC CASSSLAAKNNEQFF
. TRBJ2-6 TRBV6-8 few TGTGCCAGTCAATCAGCTGGGGCCAACGTCCTGACTTTC CASQSAGANVLTF
. TRBJ2-7 TRBV7-2 . TGTGCCAGCAGCAAGTCCGGGACAAATTACGAGCAGTACTTC CASSKSGTNYEQYF
. TRBJ1-2 TRBV7-2 many TGTGCCAGCAGCTTAGATGGATCAAGTCAGGGCTACACCTTC CASSLDGSSQGYTF
. TRBJ2-7 TRBV7-2 many TGTGCCAGCAGCTTAGCGAACGAGCAGTACTTC CASSLANEQYF
. TRBJ2-6 TRBV7-9 . TGTGCCAGCTCTGGAGCGGCCGGCTCTGGGGCCAACGTCCTGACTTTC CASSGAAGSGANVLTF